This TCR beta chain was sequenced for a study of blood T cell repertoires in COVID-19. Study as a whole: The United States, Italy and Spain were the sources of the acute and convalescent COVID-19 samples.

This CDR3 contains 13 residues. CDR1 SGDLS and CDR2 YYNGEE come from the germline V gene. V was shortened by 1 base and J by 11 bases, with 15 bases between the two germline ends. The protocol was immunoSEQ multiplex PCR, while the TCRdb copy is restricted to in-frame clones and leaves out a portion. The sample holds fewer than 100,000 clones, over 75% seen once. The sequencing sample was made of peripheral blood. The receptor was isolated from a human donor in a cohort sampled during active COVID-19. The chain employs TRBV9 and TRBJ1-2, with D tentatively TRBD1 (5 bases). CDR3 DNA sequence: TGTGCCAGCAGCGTAAGGGAGGGGCTCCTTTACACCTTC. Translating gives CASSVREGLLYTF.